What follows is one TCR beta chain and its context. This entry is derived from a study of blood T cell repertoires in COVID-19. On the study more broadly: Collection of acute and convalescent COVID-19 samples took place in the United States, Italy and Spain. From T cells, B-cell-depleted T cells, or PBMCs came the material, which was cDNA or gDNA.

As originally analysed: How many nucleated cells were present was estimated from reference gene primer amplification. The protocol was immunoSEQ multiplex PCR, while the TCRdb copy is restricted to in-frame clones and leaves out a portion. Clone size and V and J calls were adopted from that table, with D and trimming inferred from the DNA. The repertoire holds approximately 100,000 clones, with 92% as singletons. CDR1 is SGHNT and CDR2 is YENEEA in the germline V gene. The CDR3 sequence is 15 residues long. Trimming at V came to 4 bases and at J to 9 bases, leaving 4 bases not matched to a gene. The chain is built from TRBV11-3 and TRBJ2-1; 15 nucleotides align to TRBD2. The sequence was collected from a man aged 70-80 years with acute or convalescent COVID-19. Sequencing input: peripheral blood. CDR3 protein: CASSSRTSGRVEQFF. CDR3 nucleotide sequence: TGTGCCAGCAGCTCCCGGACTAGCGGGAGGGTTGAGCAGTTCTTC.